Listed below are T cell receptor beta chains from one sample, sequenced in a study of shared clonotypes between healthy human individuals. Measured with immunoSEQ multiplex PCR; TCRdb has only the in-frame clones, and not every one. Of some 500,000 clones detected, over 60% appear once; the ten largest clones hold 9.5% to 15%. The sequencing sample was made of PBMCs. Source of these receptors: a woman aged 35 to 49 in good health. Some clones in this sample may be carry-over from other donors' samples. Both conserved end residues are part of each CDR3.

TRBV15	TRBJ2-3	CATSRGLTSGNTDTQYF
TRBV19	TRBJ2-7	CASSETGAYEQYF
TRBV28	TRBJ1-1	CASTVVTPKAEAFF
TRBV5-1	TRBJ2-1	CASSPWGQGGFNEQFF
TRBV7-6	TRBJ1-1	CASSLWENTEAFF
TRBV27	TRBJ1-5	CASSLGTSHQPQHF
TRBV6-1	TRBJ2-1	CASSEGIAGYEQFF
TRBV2	TRBJ2-7	CASSKVGTAPGQYF
TRBV7-8	TRBJ2-1	CASSLAHFAGTNNEQFF
TRBV9	TRBJ2-1	CASTGTSVGNEQFF
TRBV6-1	TRBJ2-7	CASGVMDYSSYEQYF
TRBV5-1	TRBJ2-3	CASSRDPLGTDTQYF
TRBV9	TRBJ2-7	CASSVAAGEGYEQYF
TRBV7-9	TRBJ1-1	CASSVNTEAFF
TRBV28	TRBJ1-5	CASRPGADQPQHF
TRBV28	TRBJ2-7	CASSPSGRSSYEQYF
TRBV10-1	TRBJ2-1	CARSVSEQFF
TRBV19	TRBJ2-7	CASSMDRGEQYF
TRBV19	TRBJ2-7	CASSLRVPSYEQYF
TRBV27	TRBJ2-1	CASSPGTSGRAMWFF
TRBV6-4	TRBJ2-1	CASSDQGTSGRGNEQFF
TRBV29-1	TRBJ1-2	CSVVRDRGGGYTF
TRBV6-1	TRBJ2-3	CASGSRAGTTYTQYF
TRBV28	TRBJ2-1	CASRLTTPRDNEQFF
TRBV9	TRBJ2-3	CASSVERGLGDTQYF
TRBV6-6	TRBJ2-5	CASSYEGLKTQYF
TRBV7-2	TRBJ2-7	CASSFRTGAPGEQYF
TRBV5-1	TRBJ2-1	CASSLEGPGDNEQFF
TRBV11-2	TRBJ2-5	CASSLAGAETQYF
TRBV7-2	TRBJ2-4	CASSLSLSLLAKNIQYF
TRBV7-9	TRBJ1-3	CASSPTGRRGNTIYF
TRBV7-8	TRBJ2-1	CASSLVGGLAHNEQFF
TRBV4-1	TRBJ2-7	CASSQEDGSSYEQYF
TRBV27	TRBJ2-7	CASSKTLGGEVHEQYF
TRBV18	TRBJ1-1	CASSPDYLRGTEAFF
TRBV29-1	TRBJ1-2	CSVEDITGLGYTF
TRBV5-1	TRBJ2-3	CASSLFEQSTDTQYF
TRBV6-6	TRBJ2-6	CASSLSLTTGNVLTF
TRBV5-4	TRBJ2-7	CASSLGDNAYEQYF
TRBV7-9	TRBJ2-7	CASAALGPGYEQYF